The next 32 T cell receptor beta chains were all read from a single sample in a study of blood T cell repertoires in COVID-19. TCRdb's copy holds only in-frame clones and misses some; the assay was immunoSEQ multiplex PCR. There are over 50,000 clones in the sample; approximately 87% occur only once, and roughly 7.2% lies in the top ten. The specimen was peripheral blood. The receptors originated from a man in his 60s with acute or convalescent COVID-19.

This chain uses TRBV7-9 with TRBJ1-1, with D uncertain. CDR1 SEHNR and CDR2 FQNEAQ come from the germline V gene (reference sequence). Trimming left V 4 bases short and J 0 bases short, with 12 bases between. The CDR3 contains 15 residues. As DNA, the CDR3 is TGTGCCAGCAGCTCGTCAGGCAGAGTGAACACTGAAGCTTTCTTT. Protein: CASSSSGRVNTEAFF. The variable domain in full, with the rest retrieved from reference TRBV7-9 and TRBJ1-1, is DTGVSQNPRHKITKRGQNVTFRCDPISEHNRLYWYRQTLGQGPEFLTYFQNEAQLEKSRLLSDRFSAERPKGSFSTLEIQRTEQGDSAMYLCASSSSGRVNTEAFFGQGTRLTVV.

This CDR3 is CSAHKDTQYF. CDR3 nucleotide sequence: TGCAGTGCCCACAAGGATACGCAGTATTTT. The rearrangement links TRBV20-1 to TRBJ2-3; D uncertain. Germline assignment: CDR1 DFQATT and CDR2 SNEGSKA (reference sequence). The germline V and J ends were trimmed by 6 bases and 6 bases, with 7 bases remaining between them. The CDR3 spans 10 residues.

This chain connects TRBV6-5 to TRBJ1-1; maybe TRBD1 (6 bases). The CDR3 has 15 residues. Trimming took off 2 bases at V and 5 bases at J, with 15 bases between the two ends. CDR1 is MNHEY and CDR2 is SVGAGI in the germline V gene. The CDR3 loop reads CASSYGAGGGTEAFF. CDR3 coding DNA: TGTGCCAGCAGTTACGGGGCTGGGGGCGGAACTGAAGCTTTCTTT.

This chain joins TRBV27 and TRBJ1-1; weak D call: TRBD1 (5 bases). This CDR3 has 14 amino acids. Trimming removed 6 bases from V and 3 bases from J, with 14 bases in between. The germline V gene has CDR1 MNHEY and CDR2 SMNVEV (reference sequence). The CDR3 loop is CASSLIGGYTEAFF. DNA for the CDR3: TGTGCCAGCAGCCTCATCGGGGGGTACACTGAAGCTTTCTTT.

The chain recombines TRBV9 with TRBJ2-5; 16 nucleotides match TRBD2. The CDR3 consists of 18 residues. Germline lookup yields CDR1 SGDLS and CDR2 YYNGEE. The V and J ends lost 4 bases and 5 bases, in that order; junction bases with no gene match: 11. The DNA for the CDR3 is TGTGCCAGCAGCCCCCGCACCGGGACTAGCGGGGGGGAGGAGACCCAGTACTTC. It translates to CASSPRTGTSGGEETQYF. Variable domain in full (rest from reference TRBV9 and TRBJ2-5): DSGVTQTPKHLITATGQRVTLRCSPRSGDLSVYWYQQSLDQGLQFLIQYYNGEERAKGNILERFSAQQFPDLHSELNLSSLELGDSALYFCASSPRTGTSGGEETQYFGPGTRLLVL.

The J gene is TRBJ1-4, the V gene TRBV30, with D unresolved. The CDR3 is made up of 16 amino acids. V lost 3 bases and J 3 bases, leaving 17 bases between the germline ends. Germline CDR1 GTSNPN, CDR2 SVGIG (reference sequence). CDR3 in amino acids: CAWSKRLRPANEKLFF. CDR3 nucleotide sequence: TGTGCCTGGAGCAAACGGTTGAGGCCGGCTAATGAAAAACTGTTTTTT.

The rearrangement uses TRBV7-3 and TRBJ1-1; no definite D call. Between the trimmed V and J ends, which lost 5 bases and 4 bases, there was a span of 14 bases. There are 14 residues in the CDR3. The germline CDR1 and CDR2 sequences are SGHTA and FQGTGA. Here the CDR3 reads CASSPLGGITEAFF. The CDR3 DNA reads TGTGCCAGCAGCCCTCTCGGAGGGATCACTGAAGCTTTCTTT.

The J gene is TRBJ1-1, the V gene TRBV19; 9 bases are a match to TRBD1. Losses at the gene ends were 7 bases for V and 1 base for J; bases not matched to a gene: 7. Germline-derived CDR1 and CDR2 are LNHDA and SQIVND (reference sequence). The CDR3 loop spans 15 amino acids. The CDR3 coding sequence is TGTGCCAGTACCCCGGGGACAGGGAGGAACACTGAAGCTTTCTTT. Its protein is CASTPGTGRNTEAFF. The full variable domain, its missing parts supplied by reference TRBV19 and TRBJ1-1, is DGGITQSPKYLFRKEGQNVTLSCEQNLNHDAMYWYRQDPGQGLRLIYYSQIVNDFQKGDIAEGYSVSREKKESFPLTVTSAQKNPTAFYLCASTPGTGRNTEAFFGQGTRLTVV.

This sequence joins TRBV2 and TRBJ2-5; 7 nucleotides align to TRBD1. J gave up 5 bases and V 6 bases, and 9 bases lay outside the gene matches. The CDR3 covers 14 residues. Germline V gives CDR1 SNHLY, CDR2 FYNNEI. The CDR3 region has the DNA TGTGCCAGCAGCAAACAGGGGTGGGGGGAGACCCAGTACTTC. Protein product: CASSKQGWGETQYF.

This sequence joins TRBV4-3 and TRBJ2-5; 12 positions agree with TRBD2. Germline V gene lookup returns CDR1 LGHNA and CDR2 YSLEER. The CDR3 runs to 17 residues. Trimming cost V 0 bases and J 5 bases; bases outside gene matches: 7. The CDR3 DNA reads TGCGCCAGCAGCCAAGAACCTAGCGGGGGGGCCAGGGAGACCCAGTACTTC. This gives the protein CASSQEPSGGARETQYF.

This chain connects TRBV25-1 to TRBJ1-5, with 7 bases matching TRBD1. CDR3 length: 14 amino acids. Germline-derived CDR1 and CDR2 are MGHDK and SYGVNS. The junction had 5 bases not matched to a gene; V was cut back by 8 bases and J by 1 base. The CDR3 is CASGDRESNQPQHF. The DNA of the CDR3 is TGTGCCAGCGGGGACAGAGAGAGCAATCAGCCCCAGCATTTT.

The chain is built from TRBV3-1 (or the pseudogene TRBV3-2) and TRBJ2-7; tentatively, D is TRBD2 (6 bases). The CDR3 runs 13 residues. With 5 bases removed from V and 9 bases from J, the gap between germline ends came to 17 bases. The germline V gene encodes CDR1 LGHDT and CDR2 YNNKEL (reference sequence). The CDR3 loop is CASSSRDRPGQYF. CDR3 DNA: TGTGCCAGCAGCTCGCGGGACCGTCCAGGGCAGTACTTC.

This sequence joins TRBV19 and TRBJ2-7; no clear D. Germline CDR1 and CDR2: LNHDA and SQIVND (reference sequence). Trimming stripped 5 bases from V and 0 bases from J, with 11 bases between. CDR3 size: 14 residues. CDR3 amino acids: CASSPSISSYEQYF. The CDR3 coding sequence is TGTGCCAGTAGTCCGTCTATAAGCTCCTACGAGCAGTACTTC.

The CDR3 DNA follows: TGTGCCAGCAACCCCGACTTCGACCCCGGGAAGCAGTTCTTC. Amino acid sequence: CASNPDFDPGKQFF. The V call is TRBV2, the J call TRBJ2-1; a possible D gene is TRBD2 (5 bases). This CDR3 spans 14 amino acids. Germline values: CDR1 SNHLY, CDR2 FYNNEI. V was shortened by 7 bases and J by 11 bases, with 21 bases between the two germline ends.

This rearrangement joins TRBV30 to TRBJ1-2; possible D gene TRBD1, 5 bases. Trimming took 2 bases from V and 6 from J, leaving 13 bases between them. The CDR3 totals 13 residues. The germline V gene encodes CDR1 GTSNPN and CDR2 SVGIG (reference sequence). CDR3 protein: CAWSREGRDGYTF. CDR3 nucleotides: TGTGCCTGGAGTCGGGAGGGGCGCGATGGCTACACCTTC.

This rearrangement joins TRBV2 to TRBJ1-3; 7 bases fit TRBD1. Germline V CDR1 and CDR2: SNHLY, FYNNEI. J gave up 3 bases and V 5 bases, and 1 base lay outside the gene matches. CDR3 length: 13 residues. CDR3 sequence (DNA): TGTGCCAGCAGTTCAGGGGGTGGAAACACCATATATTTT. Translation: CASSSGGGNTIYF.

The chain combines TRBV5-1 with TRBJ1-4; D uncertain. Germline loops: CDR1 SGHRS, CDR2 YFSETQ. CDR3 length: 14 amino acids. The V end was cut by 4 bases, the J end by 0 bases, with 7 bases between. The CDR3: CASSSGATNEKLFF. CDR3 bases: TGCGCCAGCAGCAGTGGAGCAACTAATGAAAAACTGTTTTTT.

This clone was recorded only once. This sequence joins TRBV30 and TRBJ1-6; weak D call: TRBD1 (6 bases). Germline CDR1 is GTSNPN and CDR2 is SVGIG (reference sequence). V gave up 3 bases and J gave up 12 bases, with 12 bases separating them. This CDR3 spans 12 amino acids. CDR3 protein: CAWRRTEGPLHF. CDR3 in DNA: TGTGCCTGGAGGCGGACAGAAGGACCCCTCCACTTT.

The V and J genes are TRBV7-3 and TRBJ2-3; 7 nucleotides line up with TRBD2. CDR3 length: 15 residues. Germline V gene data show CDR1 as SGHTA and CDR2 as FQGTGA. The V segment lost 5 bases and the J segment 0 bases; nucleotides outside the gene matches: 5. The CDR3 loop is CASSTRGVSTDTQYF. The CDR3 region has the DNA TGTGCCAGCAGCACACGGGGGGTTAGCACAGATACGCAGTATTTT.

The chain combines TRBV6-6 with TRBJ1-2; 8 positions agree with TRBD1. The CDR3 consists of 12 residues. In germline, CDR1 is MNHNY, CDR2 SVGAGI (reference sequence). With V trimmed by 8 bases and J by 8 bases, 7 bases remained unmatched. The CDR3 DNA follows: TGTGCCAGCTCTCAGGGGGCGCCGGGCTACACCTTC. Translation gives CASSQGAPGYTF.

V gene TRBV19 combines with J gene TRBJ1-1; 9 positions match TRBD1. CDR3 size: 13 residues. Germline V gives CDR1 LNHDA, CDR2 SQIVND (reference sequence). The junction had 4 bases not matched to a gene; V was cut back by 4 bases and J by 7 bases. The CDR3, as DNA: TGTGCCAGTAGTAGGGACAGGGTTGGTGAAGCTTTCTTT. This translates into CASSRDRVGEAFF.

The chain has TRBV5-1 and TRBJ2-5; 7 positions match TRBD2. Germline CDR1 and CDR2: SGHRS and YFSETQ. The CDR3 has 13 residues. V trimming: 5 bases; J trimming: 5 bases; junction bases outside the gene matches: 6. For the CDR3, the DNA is TGCGCCAGCAGTTATAGCGGGCGCGAGACCCAGTACTTC. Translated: CASSYSGRETQYF. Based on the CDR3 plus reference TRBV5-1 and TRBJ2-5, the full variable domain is KAGVTQTPRYLIKTRGQQVTLSCSPISGHRSVSWYQQTPGQGLQFLFEYFSETQRNKGNFPGRFSGRQFSNSRSEMNVSTLELGDSALYLCASSYSGRETQYFGPGTRLLVL.

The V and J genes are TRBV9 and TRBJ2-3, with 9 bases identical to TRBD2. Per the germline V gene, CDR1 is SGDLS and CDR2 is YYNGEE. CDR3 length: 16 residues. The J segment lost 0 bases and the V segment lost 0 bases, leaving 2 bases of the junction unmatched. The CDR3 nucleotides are TGTGCCAGCAGCGTAGCTGCGGGGGGGAGCACAGATACGCAGTATTTT. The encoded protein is CASSVAAGGSTDTQYF.

This CDR3 reads CASSLSPRATNYGYTF. The DNA of the CDR3 is TGTGCCAGCAGCTTATCACCTCGAGCGACTAACTATGGCTACACCTTC. V is TRBV13 and J is TRBJ1-2; unclear D gene. There are 16 residues in the CDR3. CDR1 and CDR2 (germline): PRHDT, FYEKMQ (reference sequence). Trimming took 2 bases from V and 0 from J, leaving 13 bases between them.

In DNA form, the CDR3 reads TGCGCCAGCAGCTTTAATACAGGGACCGGGGAGCTGTTTTTT. Its protein product is CASSFNTGTGELFF. The chain employs TRBV5-1 and TRBJ2-2; D perhaps matches TRBD1 (6 bases). Per germline, CDR1 SGHRS and CDR2 YFSETQ. The CDR3 spans 14 residues. V was shortened by 2 bases and J by 5 bases, with 10 bases between the two germline ends.

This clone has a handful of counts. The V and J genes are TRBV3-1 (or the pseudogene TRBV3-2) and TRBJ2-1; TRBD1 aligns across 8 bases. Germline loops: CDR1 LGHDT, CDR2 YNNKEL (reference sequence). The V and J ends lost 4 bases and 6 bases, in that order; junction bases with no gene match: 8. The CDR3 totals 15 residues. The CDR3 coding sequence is TGTGCCAGCAGCCTCGGGACAGGCCATCGCAATGAGCAGTTCTTC. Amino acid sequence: CASSLGTGHRNEQFF.

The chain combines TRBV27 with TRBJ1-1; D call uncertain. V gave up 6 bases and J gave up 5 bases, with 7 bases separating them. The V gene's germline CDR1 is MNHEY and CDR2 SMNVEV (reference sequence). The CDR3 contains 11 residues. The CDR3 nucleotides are TGTGCCAGCAGACGGGGAACTGAAGCTTTCTTT. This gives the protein CASRRGTEAFF.

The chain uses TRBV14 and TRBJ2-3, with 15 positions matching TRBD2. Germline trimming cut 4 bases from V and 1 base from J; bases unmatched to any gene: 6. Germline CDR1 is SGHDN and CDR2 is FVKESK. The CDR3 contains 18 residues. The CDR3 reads CASSPLRTSGGGTDTQYF. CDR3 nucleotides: TGTGCCAGCAGCCCCCTGAGGACTAGCGGGGGGGGCACAGATACGCAGTATTTT.

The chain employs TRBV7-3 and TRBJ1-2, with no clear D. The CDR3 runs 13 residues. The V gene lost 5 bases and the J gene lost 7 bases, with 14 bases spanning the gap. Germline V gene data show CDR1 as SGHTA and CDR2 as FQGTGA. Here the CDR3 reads CASSRSGLFGYTF. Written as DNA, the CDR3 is TGTGCCAGCAGCCGCAGCGGACTCTTTGGCTACACCTTC.

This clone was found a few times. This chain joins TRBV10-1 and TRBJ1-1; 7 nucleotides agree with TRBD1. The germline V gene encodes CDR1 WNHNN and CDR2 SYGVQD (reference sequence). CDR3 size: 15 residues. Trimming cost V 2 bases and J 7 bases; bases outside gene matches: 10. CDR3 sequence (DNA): TGCGCCAGCAGTGAGGGGGGACAGCCTTGGGATGAAGCTTTCTTT. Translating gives CASSEGGQPWDEAFF.

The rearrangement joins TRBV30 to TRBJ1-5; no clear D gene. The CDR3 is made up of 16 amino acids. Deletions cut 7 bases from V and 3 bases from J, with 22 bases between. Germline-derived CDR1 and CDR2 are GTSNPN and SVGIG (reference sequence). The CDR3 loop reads CASGGNLPLSNQPQHF. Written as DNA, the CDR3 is TGTGCCTCCGGCGGGAACTTACCTCTCTCCAATCAGCCCCAGCATTTT.

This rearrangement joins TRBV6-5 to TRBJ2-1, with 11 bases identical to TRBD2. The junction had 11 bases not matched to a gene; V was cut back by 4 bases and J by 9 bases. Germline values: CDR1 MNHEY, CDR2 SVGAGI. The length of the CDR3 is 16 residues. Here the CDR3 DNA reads TGTGCCAGCAGTTTTCTGGCTAGCGGGGGGTATGGTGAGCAGTTCTTC. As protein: CASSFLASGGYGEQFF.